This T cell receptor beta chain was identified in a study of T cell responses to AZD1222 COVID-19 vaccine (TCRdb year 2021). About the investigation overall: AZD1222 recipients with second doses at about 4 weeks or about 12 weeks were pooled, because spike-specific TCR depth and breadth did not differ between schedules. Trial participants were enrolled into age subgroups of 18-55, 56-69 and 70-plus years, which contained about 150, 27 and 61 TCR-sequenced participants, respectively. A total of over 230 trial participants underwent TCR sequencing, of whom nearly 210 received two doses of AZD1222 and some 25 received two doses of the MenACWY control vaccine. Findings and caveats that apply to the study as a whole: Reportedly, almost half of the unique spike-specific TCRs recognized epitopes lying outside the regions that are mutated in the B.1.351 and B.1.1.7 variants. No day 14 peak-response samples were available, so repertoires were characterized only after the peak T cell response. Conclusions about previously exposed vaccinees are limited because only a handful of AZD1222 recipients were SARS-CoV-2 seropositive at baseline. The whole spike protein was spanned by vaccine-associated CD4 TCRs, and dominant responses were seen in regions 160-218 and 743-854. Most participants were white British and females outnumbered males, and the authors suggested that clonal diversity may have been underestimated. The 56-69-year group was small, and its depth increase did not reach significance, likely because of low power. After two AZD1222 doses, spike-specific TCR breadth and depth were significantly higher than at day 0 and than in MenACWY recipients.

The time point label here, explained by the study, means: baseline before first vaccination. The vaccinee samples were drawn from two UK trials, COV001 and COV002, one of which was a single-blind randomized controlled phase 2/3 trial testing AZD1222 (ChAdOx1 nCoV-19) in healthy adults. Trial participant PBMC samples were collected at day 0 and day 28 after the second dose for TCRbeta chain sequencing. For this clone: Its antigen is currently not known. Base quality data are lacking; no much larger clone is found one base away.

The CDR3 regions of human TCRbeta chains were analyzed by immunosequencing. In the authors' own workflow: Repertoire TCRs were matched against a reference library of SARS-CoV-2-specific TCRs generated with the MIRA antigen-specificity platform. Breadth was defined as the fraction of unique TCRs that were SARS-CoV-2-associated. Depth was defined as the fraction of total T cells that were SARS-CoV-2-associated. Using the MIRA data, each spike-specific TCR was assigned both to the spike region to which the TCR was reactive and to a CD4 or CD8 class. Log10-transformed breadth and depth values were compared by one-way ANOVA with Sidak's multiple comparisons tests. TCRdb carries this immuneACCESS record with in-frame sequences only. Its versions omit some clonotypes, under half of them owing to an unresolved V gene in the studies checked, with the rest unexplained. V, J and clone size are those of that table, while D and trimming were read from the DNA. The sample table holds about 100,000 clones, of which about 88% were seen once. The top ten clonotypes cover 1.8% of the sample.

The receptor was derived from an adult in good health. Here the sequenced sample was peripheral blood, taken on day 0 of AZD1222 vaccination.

The DNA sequence is as follows: TGTGCCAGCGGGGAGGGTGGCCAGCTTAATGAAAAACTGTTTTTT. This translates into CASGEGGQLNEKLFF. The chain was built from TRBV28 and TRBJ1-4, with no confident D gene call. The CDR3 has 15 amino acids, counting the end cysteine and phenylalanine. The sequence is cut down to CDR3 DNA, 45 bases in frame from base 1. Taken from the germline V gene, the CDR1 and CDR2 loops are MDHEN and SYDVKM. V is pared back by 8 bases and J by 4 bases, with 17 bases lying between the germline termini.